This record concerns one T cell receptor (beta chain) sequence. Its antigen is unidentified. The PCR was carried out with 60 Vbeta primers and 13 Jbeta primers. The repertoire was sequenced with immunoSEQ multiplex PCR; TCRdb's copy has only in-frame clones and lacks some. Of some 110,000 clones in the sample, approximately 78% were seen once. This sample stems from a study of cytomegalovirus exposure and HLA in healthy donors. General study results and limits: In a later analysis, CMV-associated beta chains were mostly HLA-associated, it appeared.

The V end lost 0 bases, the J end lost 5 bases, and 9 bases lay between the germline ends. The CDR3 runs 13 residues. CDR1 is SGHDT and CDR2 is YYEEEE in the germline V gene. Sample: PBMCs. The sequence came from a woman in her forties in good health and CMV-seronegative. The rearrangement links TRBV5-6 to TRBJ2-7, with D possibly matching TRBD2 (6 bases). The CDR3 protein is CASSLGLGDEQYF. DNA for the CDR3: TGTGCCAGCAGCTTGGGACTAGGAGACGAGCAGTACTTC.